The clone carrying this TCR beta chain has only one observation. Trimming took 10 bases from V and 0 from J, leaving 13 bases between them. Germline CDR1 WSHSY, CDR2 SAAADI. The CDR3 spans 14 residues. Treatment reported: 15 to 20 received Ad26.COV2.S at low or high dose, single or two shots; about 5 received placebo; per-sample allocation not given. The investigators took samples on day 63 after the first vaccine or placebo injection. These data belong to a study of Ad26.COV2.S vaccination and SARS-CoV-2 variants. Sequenced by immunoSEQ multiplex PCR; TCRdb stores in-frame clones only, minus some. Of about 320,000 clones in the sample, about 82% were seen once.

The rearrangement joins TRBV10-2 to TRBJ2-1, with a tentative D call TRBD2 (6 bases). This TCR was sampled from a person between 18 and 59 years old who received the Ad26.COV2.S COVID-19 vaccine or a placebo. The sequenced sample was peripheral blood, obtained in a trial of Ad26.COV2.S vaccine versus placebo. CDR3 nucleotide sequence: TGCGCCATATCTAGCGCAAGCTCCTACAATGAGCAGTTCTTC. This translates into CAISSASSYNEQFF.